This T cell receptor (beta chain) is from a study of CD8 T cells in Susac syndrome. RNA totalling roughly 0.45 to 1 ug underwent reverse transcription with random hexamers. Multiplex PCR with immunoSEQ amplified the TCR beta CDR3 across 54 Vbeta and 13 Jbeta. Using its own MiXCR run on the immunoSEQ multiplex PCR reads, TCRdb lists one record per CDR3 protein. The sample has about 290,000 distinct CDR3 sequences, 85% seen once. The CDR3 runs 16 residues. Germline lookup yields CDR1 MNHEY and CDR2 SMNVEV (reference sequence). J lost 5 bases, V lost 5 bases, and 9 bases had no gene match. Sequencing of TCR beta was undertaken in CD8+ and CD4+ T cells derived from blood. The CD8+ and CD4+ T cells were isolated magnetically using a negative isolation approach, whereas the TEMRA cells were enriched by FACS.

The V gene is TRBV27, the J gene TRBJ2-7; 13 bases line up with TRBD2. The sample was CD8+ T cells from PBMCs. The sequence was obtained from a human donor with multiple sclerosis. CDR3 DNA: TGTGCCAGCAGTCCACGGACTAGCGGGGGCCTGAACGAGCAGTACTTC. Its translation: CASSPRTSGGLNEQYF.